This record looks at one TCR beta chain sequence and its context. No antigen is known for it. The data originate from a study of cytomegalovirus exposure and HLA in healthy donors. Study at large: There were approximately 80 million unique TCRs (from HLA-typed donors) in an early data release.

General study findings and limits: An Asian-associated ancestry cluster reportedly showed fewer N-insertions than the roughly 670-donor mean in a later analysis.

The study ran its PCR with 60 Vbeta and 13 Jbeta primers. Using immunoSEQ multiplex PCR, the repertoire was profiled, and TCRdb retains in-frame clones only, with some absent. The repertoire holds over 45,000 clones, with around 80% as singletons. Healthy bone marrow donors formed the donor group. The junction had 0 bases not matched to a gene; V was cut back by 1 base and J by 3 bases. Germline V CDR1 and CDR2: SQVTM, ANQGSEA. This CDR3 has 13 residues. This sequence joins TRBV29-1 and TRBJ1-2, with TRBD1 identical over 9 bases. The receptor's source is a boy between 5 and 17 years old in good health and CMV-seropositive. The specimen sequenced was PBMCs. The CDR3 coding sequence is TGCAGCGTTGAAGGGACAGGGGACTATGGCTACACCTTC. Its protein product is CSVEGTGDYGYTF.